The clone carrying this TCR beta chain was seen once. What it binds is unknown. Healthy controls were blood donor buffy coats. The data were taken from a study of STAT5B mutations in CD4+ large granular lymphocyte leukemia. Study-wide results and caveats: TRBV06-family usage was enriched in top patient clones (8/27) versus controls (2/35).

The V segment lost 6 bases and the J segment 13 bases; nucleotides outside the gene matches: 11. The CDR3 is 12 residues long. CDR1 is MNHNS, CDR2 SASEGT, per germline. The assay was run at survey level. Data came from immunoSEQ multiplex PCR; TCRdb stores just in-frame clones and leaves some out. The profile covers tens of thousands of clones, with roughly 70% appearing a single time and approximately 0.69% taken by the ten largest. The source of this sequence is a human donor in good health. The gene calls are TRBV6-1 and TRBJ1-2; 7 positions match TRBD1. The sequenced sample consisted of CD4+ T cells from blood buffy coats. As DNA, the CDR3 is TGTGCCAGCAGGGGGGACCGACAGGGTCTCACCTTC. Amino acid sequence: CASRGDRQGLTF.